The 17 T cell receptor beta chains below all came from one sample that was sequenced in a study of blood T cells in healthy people across ages. A second about 6 to 12 cycle PCR used barcoded and J-beta primers. TCRdb recomputed calls from the 5' RACE reads with MiXCR, one row per CDR3 protein. Of some 370,000 distinct CDR3 sequences listed, 52% were seen once; the top ten hold over 40%. Sequenced sample: blood. Receptors were obtained from a man aged 55-75 years in good health.

The chain has TRBV3-1 and TRBJ2-3; D call uncertain. CDR3 size: 13 residues. Trimming removed 5 bases from V and 2 bases from J, with 8 bases in between. CDR1 is LGHDT, CDR2 YNNKEL, per germline (reference sequence). CDR3 amino acids: CASSILTTDTQYF. CDR3 DNA sequence: TGTGCCAGCAGCATTTTAACCACAGATACGCAGTATTTT.

The V and J genes are TRBV20-1 and TRBJ2-7; TRBD1 might be the D (5 bases). The CDR3 contains 12 residues. The V gene's germline CDR1 is DFQATT and CDR2 SNEGSKA (reference sequence). Trimming removed 6 bases at V and 5 bases at J, with 14 bases between. The CDR3 region is CSALQDKDEQYF. For the CDR3, the DNA is TGCAGTGCACTACAGGATAAGGACGAGCAGTACTTC.

J is TRBJ2-1 and V is TRBV12-3 or TRBV12-4, with 10 bases identical to TRBD2. This CDR3 spans 15 amino acids. The ends lost 8 bases at V and 8 bases at J; junction bases unmatched: 12. The CDR3 is CASLERASGGDEQFF. CDR3 DNA: TGTGCCAGCCTGGAAAGGGCTAGCGGGGGTGATGAGCAGTTCTTC.

The chain couples TRBV20-1 to TRBJ2-7; D not certain. Germline values: CDR1 DFQATT, CDR2 SNEGSKA (reference sequence). V lost 1 base, J lost 3 bases, and 10 bases lay in between. This CDR3 spans 13 amino acids. In nucleotides, the CDR3 is TGCAGTGCTAGAGGGCAGAACCTCTACGAGCAGTACTTC. Its protein product is CSARGQNLYEQYF.

Only a few counts were recorded for this clonotype. The chain recombines TRBV28 with TRBJ2-3, with 7 bases fitting TRBD2. The V and J ends lost 5 bases and 6 bases, in that order; junction bases with no gene match: 14. The CDR3 is 16 residues long. The germline CDR1 and CDR2 sequences are MDHEN and SYDVKM. The CDR3 loop is CASSPGPGPRGDTQYF. The CDR3 DNA sequence: TGTGCCAGCAGTCCCGGACCCGGTCCGCGGGGGGATACGCAGTATTTT.

Worth noting for this clonotype: This may arise from a read error, as a much more abundant clone is one base away. The chain combines TRBV12-3 or TRBV12-4 with TRBJ2-4; D tentatively reads TRBD1 or TRBD2 (5 bases each). The CDR3 covers 14 residues. In nucleotides, the CDR3 is TGTGTCAGCAGTTTCAGCAGGGACGTCAGCATTCAGTACTTC. Translation: CVSSFSRDVSIQYF.

The V call is TRBV27, the J call TRBJ2-7, with D possibly matching TRBD2 (6 bases). The germline CDR1 and CDR2 sequences are MNHEY and SMNVEV (reference sequence). V was clipped by 2 bases and J by 3 bases, with 14 bases between them. The CDR3 loop spans 15 amino acids. The DNA for the CDR3 is TGTGCCAGCAGTTTACGGGGGTTAATCAGCTACGAGCAGTACTTC. As protein: CASSLRGLISYEQYF.

The gene calls are TRBV27 and TRBJ2-1, with TRBD1 identical over 9 bases. Matching the DNA end better, TRBJ2-7 makes the J call doubtful. Germline loops: CDR1 MNHEY, CDR2 SMNVEV (reference sequence). The CDR3 is made up of 15 amino acids. CDR3 sequence: CASSDRDRASYEQYF. CDR3 DNA sequence: TGTGCCAGCAGTGACCGGGACAGGGCTTCCTACGAGCAGTACTTC.

This clonotype was seen a handful of times. The CDR3 DNA reads TGTGCCAGCAGTGAACACAGGCAGACCAACTATGGCTACACCTTC. Amino acid sequence: CASSEHRQTNYGYTF. The chain has TRBV6-1 and TRBJ1-2; possible D gene TRBD1, 5 bases. V was cut by 2 bases and J by 2 bases, with 12 bases left in between. Germline V gene data show CDR1 as MNHNS and CDR2 as SASEGT. This CDR3 has 15 amino acids.

The chain has TRBV7-3 and TRBJ2-3; a weak D match, TRBD2 (6 bases). CDR3 size: 16 residues. V lost 2 bases to trimming and J lost 0 bases, with 12 bases between them. Germline CDR1 is SGHTA and CDR2 is FQGTGA. Written as DNA, the CDR3 is TGTGCCAGCAGCTTACATTCGCGGGGCAGCACAGATACGCAGTATTTT. Encoded protein: CASSLHSRGSTDTQYF.

This clonotype was counted between two and nine times. The V call is TRBV29-1, the J call TRBJ1-2; 8 bases are shared with TRBD1. This CDR3 region has 11 residues. Germline V CDR1 and CDR2: SQVTM, ANQGSEA. V lost 7 bases and J lost 8; bases outside the gene matches: 6. In DNA, the CDR3 is TGCAGCGGGCAGGGGGCAGAAGGCTACACCTTC. It is translated as CSGQGAEGYTF.

This clonotype was picked up a small number of times. V is TRBV4-3 and J is TRBJ1-2, with D unresolved. Trimming took 5 bases from V and 2 from J, leaving 15 bases between them. The CDR3 spans 15 residues. Germline V gene sequence: CDR1 LGHNA, CDR2 YSLEER. The CDR3 coding sequence is TGCGCCAGCAGCTTGTCGGTACAGAGAAACTATGGCTACACCTTC. Its protein is CASSLSVQRNYGYTF.

This clonotype was counted between two and nine times. The chain has TRBV7-2 and TRBJ2-1; D gene ambiguous. V lost 1 base, J lost 3 bases, and 4 bases lay in between. The germline gives CDR1 SGHTA, CDR2 FQGNSA. This CDR3 region has 13 residues. The CDR3: CASSLDRYNEQFF. The DNA for the CDR3 is TGTGCCAGCAGCTTAGACCGCTACAATGAGCAGTTCTTC.

The chain is built from TRBV29-1 and TRBJ2-3, with TRBD2 identical over 10 bases. V dropped 6 bases and J dropped 5; count of bases not matched to a gene: 14. Per germline, CDR1 SQVTM and CDR2 ANQGSEA. This CDR3 spans 16 amino acids. The CDR3 region is CSVRHRTSGVGDTQYF. As DNA, the CDR3 is TGCAGCGTCCGCCACAGAACTAGCGGGGTAGGAGATACGCAGTATTTT.

CDR3 nucleotide sequence: TGCAGTGCTAGAGGGGCTAGCGGGAGGGCGAGAGATACGCAGTATTTT. It is translated as CSARGASGRARDTQYF. This chain joins TRBV20-1 and TRBJ2-3; 12 bases line up with TRBD2. Germline V gene lookup returns CDR1 DFQATT and CDR2 SNEGSKA (reference sequence). V shed 1 base and J 5 bases; nucleotides not matched to a gene: 7. This CDR3 contains 16 residues.

The chain carries TRBV6-1 and TRBJ2-4, with 7 bases lining up with TRBD1. The end of the DNA fits TRBJ2-7 better, so the J call may be wrong. In germline, CDR1 is MNHNS, CDR2 SASEGT. CDR3 length: 13 amino acids. The CDR3 protein is CASRGQIGSEQYF. DNA for the CDR3: TGTGCCAGCAGGGGACAGATTGGGAGCGAGCAGTACTTC.

The chain recombines TRBV12-3 or TRBV12-4 with TRBJ2-3; TRBD2 is a possible D gene (6 bases). V lost 4 bases and J 0 bases, leaving 11 bases between the germline ends. The CDR3 contains 15 residues. CDR3 nucleotide sequence: TGTGCCAGCAGTTCGACTAGTGGGAGCACAGATACGCAGTATTTT. Its protein product is CASSSTSGSTDTQYF.